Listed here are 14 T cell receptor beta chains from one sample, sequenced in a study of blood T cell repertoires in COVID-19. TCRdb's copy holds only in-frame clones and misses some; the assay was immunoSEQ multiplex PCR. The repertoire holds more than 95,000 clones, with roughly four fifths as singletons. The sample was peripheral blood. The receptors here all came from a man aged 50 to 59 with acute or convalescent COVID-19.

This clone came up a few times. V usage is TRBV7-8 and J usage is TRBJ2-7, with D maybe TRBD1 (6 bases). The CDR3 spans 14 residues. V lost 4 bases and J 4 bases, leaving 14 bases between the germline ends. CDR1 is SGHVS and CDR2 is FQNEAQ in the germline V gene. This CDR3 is CASSYSGQIYEQYF. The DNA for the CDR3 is TGTGCCAGCAGCTACAGCGGACAGATTTACGAGCAGTACTTC.

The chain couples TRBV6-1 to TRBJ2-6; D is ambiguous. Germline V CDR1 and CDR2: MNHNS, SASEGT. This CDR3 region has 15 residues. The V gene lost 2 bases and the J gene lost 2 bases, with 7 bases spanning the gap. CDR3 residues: CASSEFAAGANVLTF. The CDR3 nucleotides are TGTGCCAGCAGTGAATTTGCGGCTGGGGCCAACGTCCTGACTTTC.

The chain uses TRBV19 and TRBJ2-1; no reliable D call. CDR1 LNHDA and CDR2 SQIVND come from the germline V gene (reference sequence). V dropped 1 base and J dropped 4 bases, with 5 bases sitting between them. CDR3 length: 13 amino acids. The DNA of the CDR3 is TGTGCCAGTAGTATAGGGCAGTACAATGAGCAGTTCTTC. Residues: CASSIGQYNEQFF.

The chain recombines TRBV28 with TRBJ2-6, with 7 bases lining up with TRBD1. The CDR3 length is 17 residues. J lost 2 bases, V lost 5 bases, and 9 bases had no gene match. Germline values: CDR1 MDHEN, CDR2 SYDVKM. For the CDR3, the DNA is TGTGCCAGCAGTGTCCAGGGGGTATCCGCTGGGGCCAACGTCCTGACTTTC. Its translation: CASSVQGVSAGANVLTF.

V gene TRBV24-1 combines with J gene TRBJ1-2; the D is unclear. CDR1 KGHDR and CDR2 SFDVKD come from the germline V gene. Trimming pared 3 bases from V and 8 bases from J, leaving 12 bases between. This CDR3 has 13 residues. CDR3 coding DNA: TGTGCCACCAGTGATCCAGGCTCTTTCGGCTACACCTTC. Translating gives CATSDPGSFGYTF.

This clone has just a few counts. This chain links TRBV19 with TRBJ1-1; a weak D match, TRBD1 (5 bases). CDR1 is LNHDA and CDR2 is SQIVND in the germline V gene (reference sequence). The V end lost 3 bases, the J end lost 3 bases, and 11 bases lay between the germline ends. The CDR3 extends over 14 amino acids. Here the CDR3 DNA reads TGTGCCAGTAGTATTCGGGGGTCAGACACTGAAGCTTTCTTT. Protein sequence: CASSIRGSDTEAFF.

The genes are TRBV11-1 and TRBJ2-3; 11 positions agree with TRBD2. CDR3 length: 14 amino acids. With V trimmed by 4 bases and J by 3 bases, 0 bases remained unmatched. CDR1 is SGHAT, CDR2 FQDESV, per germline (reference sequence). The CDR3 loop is CASSSSGRTDTQYF. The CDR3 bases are TGTGCCAGCAGCTCTAGCGGGAGGACAGATACGCAGTATTTT.

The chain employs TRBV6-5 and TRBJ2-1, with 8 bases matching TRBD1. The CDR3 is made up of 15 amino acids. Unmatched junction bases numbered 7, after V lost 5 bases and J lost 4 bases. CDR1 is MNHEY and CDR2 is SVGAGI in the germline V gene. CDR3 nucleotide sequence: TGTGCCAGCAGTCCAGGGGGCATCGGTTACAATGAGCAGTTCTTC. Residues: CASSPGGIGYNEQFF.

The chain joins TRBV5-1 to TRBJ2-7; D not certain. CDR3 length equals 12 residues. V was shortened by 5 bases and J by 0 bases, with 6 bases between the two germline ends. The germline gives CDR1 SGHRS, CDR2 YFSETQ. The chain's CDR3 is CASSSVSYEQYF. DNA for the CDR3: TGCGCCAGCAGTTCCGTCTCCTACGAGCAGTACTTC.

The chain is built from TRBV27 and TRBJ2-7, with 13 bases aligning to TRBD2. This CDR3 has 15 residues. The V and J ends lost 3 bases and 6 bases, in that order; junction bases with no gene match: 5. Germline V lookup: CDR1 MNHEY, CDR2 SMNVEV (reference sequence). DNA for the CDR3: TGTGCCAGCAGTTTCGGACTAGCGGGGGCCGGCGAGCAGTACTTC. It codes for CASSFGLAGAGEQYF.

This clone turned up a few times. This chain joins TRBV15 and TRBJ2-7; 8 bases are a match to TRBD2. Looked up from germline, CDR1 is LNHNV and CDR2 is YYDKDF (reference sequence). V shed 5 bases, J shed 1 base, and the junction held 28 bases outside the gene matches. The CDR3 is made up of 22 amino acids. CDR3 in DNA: TGTGCCACCAGCGTCAGGGGCGTCCGGGGGAGGCGGGAGGACCGCTATTCCTACGAGCAGTACTTC. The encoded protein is CATSVRGVRGRREDRYSYEQYF.

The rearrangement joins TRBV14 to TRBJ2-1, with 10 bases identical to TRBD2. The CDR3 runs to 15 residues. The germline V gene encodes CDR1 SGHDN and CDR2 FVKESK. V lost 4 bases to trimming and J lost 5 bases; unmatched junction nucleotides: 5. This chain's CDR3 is CASSRQAGGDNEQFF. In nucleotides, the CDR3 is TGTGCCAGCAGCCGTCAAGCGGGAGGGGACAATGAGCAGTTCTTC.

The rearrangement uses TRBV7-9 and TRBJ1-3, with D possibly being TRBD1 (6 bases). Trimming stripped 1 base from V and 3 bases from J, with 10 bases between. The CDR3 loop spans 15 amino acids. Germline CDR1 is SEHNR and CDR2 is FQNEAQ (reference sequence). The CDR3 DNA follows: TGTGCCAGCAGCTTAGGGACAGTCTATGGAAACACCATATATTTT. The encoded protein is CASSLGTVYGNTIYF.

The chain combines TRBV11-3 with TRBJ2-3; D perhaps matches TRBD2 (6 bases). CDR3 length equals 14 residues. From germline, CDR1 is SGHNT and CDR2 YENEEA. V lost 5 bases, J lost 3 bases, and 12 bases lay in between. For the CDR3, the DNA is TGTGCCAGCAGCGTAAGCGGGCGAACAGATACGCAGTATTTT. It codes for CASSVSGRTDTQYF.